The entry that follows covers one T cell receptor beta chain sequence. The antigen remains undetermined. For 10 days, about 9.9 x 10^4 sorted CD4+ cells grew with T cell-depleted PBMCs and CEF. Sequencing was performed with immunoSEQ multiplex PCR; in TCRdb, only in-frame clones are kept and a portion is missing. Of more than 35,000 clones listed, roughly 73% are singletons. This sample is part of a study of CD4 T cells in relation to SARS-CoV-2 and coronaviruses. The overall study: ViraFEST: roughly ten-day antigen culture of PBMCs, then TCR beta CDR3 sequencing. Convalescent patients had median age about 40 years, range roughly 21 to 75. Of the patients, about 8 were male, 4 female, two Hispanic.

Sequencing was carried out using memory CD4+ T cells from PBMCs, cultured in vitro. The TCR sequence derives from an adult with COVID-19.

The CDR3 sequence: CASSSRVPPAGANEQFF. The CDR3 DNA sequence: TGTGCCAGCAGTAGCCGCGTTCCCCCCGCGGGAGCCAATGAGCAGTTCTTC. The J gene is TRBJ2-1, the V gene TRBV27; TRBD2 matches 7 bases. Germline loops: CDR1 MNHEY, CDR2 SMNVEV (reference sequence). The CDR3 totals 17 residues. V was clipped by 5 bases and J by 6 bases; unmatched bases: 16.